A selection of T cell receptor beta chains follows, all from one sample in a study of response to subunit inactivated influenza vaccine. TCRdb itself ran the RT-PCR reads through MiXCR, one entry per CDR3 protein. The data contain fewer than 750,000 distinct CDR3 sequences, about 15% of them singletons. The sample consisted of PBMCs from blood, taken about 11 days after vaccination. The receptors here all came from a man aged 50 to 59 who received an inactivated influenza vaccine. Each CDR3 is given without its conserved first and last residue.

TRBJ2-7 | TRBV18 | ASSPGGLALPEQY
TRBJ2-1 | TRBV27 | ASGRRLHSYNEQF
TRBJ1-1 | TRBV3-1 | ASSPQRGSWTEAF
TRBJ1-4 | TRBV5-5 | ASSSTPTGGEKLF
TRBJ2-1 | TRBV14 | ASSQVRGQGLNEQF
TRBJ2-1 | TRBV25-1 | ATKGTSGKGEQF
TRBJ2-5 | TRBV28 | ASSSGTRTVETQY
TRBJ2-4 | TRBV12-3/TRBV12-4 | ASSLYAKNIQY
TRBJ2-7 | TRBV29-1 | SVAQQGFGYEQY
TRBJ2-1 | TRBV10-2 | ASSEVGQLRNEQF
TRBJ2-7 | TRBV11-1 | ASSLGQTRSYEQY
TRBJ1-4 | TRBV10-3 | AIGTPGEKLF
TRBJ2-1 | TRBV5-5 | ASSLVLGLAGYEQF
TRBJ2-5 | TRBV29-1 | SVALPGQSQETQY
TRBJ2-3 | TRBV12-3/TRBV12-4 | ASSSRDTLGDTQY
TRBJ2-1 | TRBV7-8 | ASSPIRWGINEQF
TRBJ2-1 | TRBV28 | ASSGSGRANEQF
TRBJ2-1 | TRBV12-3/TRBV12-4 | ASSLSVRSNEQF
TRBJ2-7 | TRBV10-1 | ASSASGAAYEQY
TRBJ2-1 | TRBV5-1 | ASSTQAGTGYNEQF
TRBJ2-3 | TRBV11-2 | ASSLGVGLAGRSDTQY
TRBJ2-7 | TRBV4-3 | ASSQDWASGVGEQY
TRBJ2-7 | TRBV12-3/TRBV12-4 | ASSPTRGLSYEQY
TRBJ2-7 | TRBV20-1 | SARAITGAGSGEQY
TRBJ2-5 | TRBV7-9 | ASSLDHIRVQETQY
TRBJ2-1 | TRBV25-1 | ASSARAGRGAHNEQF
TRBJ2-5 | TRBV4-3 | ASSQGFEETQY
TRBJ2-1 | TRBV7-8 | ASSLRRLAGYNEQF
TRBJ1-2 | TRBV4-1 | ASSQTLTGERAGYT
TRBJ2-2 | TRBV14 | ASSQGLAFGELF
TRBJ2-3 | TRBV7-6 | ASSPGAGADTQY
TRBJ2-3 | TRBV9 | ASRGGADTQY
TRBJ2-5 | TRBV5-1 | ASTPTPTGPFGETQY
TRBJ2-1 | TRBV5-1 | ASSTGTHPYNEQF
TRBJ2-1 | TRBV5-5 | ASSFSGQSYNEQF
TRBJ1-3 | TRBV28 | ASSLLSASSGNTIY
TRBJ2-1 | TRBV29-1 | SVSFGTGGNEQF
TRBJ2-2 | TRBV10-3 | AIRPGTGDTGELF
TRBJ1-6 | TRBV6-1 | ASSRGNGNSPLH
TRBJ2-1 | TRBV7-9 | ASSLGAGAAVFYEQF
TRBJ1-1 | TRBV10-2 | ASSDPRDRGNTEAF
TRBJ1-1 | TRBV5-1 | ASSRQTGQLNTEAF
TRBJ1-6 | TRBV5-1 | ASSLGAGLPSPLH
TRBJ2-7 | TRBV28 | ASSLRNRAEQY
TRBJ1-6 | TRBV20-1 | SASGGALNSPLH
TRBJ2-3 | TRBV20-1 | SAPAQLAGTQY
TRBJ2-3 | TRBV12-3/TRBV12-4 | ASSSRLGGTDTQY
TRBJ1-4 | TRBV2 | ASSGDRGRGEKLF